The source of this T cell receptor beta chain is a study of blood T cell repertoires in COVID-19. In the study overall: Samples representing acute and convalescent COVID-19 were sourced from the United States, Italy and Spain. Sources were T cells, B-cell-depleted T cells, or PBMCs; the material itself was cDNA or gDNA.

The CDR3 is 15 amino acids. CDR1 is WSHSY, CDR2 SAAADI, per germline. Germline trimming cut 8 bases from V and 0 bases from J; bases unmatched to any gene: 5. Authors' data handling: From reference gene primer amplification, estimates of nucleated cell counts were derived. Clones were sequenced by immunoSEQ multiplex PCR, and TCRdb holds only the in-frame ones, with some missing. V and J calls and clone size are those listed in that table; D and trimming were worked out from the DNA. The sample comprises about 18,000 clones, approximately 91% of which are singletons, and 16% rests with the top ten. Sequenced sample: peripheral blood. The chain is built from TRBV10-2 and TRBJ2-3; 10 bases match TRBD2. The clonotype comes from a human donor in a cohort sampled during active COVID-19. As DNA, the CDR3 is TGCGCCAGCCACGGACTAGCGGAGAGCACAGATACGCAGTATTTT. Residues: CASHGLAESTDTQYF.